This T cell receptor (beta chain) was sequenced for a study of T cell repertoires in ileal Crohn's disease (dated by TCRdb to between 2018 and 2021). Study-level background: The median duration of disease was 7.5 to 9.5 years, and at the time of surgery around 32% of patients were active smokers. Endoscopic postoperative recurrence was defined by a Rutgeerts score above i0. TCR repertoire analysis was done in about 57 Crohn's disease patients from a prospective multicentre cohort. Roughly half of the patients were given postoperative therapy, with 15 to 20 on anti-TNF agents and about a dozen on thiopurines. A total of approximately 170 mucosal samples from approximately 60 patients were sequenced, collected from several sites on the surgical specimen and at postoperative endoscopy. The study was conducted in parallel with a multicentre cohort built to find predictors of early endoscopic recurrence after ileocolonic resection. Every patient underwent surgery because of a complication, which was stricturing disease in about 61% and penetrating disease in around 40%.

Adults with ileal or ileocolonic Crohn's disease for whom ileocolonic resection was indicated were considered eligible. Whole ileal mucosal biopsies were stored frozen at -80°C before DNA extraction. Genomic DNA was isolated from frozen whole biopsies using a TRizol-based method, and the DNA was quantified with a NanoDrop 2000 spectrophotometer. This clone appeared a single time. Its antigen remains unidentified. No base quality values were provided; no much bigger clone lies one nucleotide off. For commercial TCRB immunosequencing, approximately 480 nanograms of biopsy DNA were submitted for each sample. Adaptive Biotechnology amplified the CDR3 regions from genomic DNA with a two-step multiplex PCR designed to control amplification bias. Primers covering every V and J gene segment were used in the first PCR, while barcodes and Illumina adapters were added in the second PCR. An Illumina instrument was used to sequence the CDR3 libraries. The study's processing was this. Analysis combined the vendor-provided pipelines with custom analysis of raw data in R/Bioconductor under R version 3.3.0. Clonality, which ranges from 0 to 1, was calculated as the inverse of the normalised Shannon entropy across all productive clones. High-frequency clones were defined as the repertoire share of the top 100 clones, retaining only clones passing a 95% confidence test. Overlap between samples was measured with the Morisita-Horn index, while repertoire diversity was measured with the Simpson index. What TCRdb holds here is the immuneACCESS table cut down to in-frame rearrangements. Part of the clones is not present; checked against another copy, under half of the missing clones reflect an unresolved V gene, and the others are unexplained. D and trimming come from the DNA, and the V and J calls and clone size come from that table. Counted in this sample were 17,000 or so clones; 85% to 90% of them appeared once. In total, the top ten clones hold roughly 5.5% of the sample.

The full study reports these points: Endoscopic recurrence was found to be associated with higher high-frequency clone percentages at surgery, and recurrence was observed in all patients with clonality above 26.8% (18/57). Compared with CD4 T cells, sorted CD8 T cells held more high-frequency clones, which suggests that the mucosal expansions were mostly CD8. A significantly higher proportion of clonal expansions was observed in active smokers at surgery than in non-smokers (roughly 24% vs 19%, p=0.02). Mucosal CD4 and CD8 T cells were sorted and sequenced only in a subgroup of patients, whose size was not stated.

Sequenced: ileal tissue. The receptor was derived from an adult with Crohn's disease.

The DNA sequence is as follows: TGTGCCAGCAGCTTAATGGGTGGACAGTACAATGAGCAGTTCTTC. This is translated as CASSLMGGQYNEQFF. The chain is made from TRBV7-3 and TRBJ2-1; the D gene is perhaps TRBD1, on 6 matching bases. Trimming costs V 1 base and J 4 bases, and their ends lie 11 bases apart. CDR1 and CDR2 are read off the germline V gene as SGHTA and FQGTGA. The CDR3, from cysteine to phenylalanine, totals 15 residues. Only the CDR3 region is kept as DNA, spanning 45 bases read in frame from base 1.